This T cell receptor beta chain stems from a study of vaccination and CD4 T cells after COVID-19 (dated by TCRdb to the early 2020s). About the study as a whole: The convalescent cohort comprised six males and four females, including two Hispanic individuals, seven Caucasians, two Asians and one multiracial person. Post-COVID blood samples were collected from convalescent patients a median of approximately 93 days after diagnosis, with a range of about 35 to 170 days. Culture stimuli were overlapping spike peptide pools from SARS-CoV-2 and from the common cold coronaviruses HCoV-NL63, HCoV-OC43 and HCoV-229E. Post-vaccine blood samples were taken a median of approximately 76 days after the second vaccine dose, with a range of roughly 13 to 250 days. In ten to eleven COVID-19 convalescent patients and a few infection-naive healthy vaccine recipients, the spike-specific CD4+ TCR repertoire before mRNA vaccination was compared with the repertoire after mRNA vaccination. As controls, cultures received a CEFX viral epitope pool (the positive control), an HIV-1 Nef peptide pool (the negative control), or no peptide at all. Participants got two doses of the Pfizer-BioNTech BNT162b2 vaccine (n=8) or two doses of the Moderna mRNA-1273 vaccine (n=2).

The CDR3 goes from the cysteine to the phenylalanine over 15 residues. Only CDR3 DNA is held: 45 bases, read in frame from base 1. For CDR1 and CDR2, the germline V gene (reference sequence) lists DFQATT and SNEGSKA. V sheds 1 base and J sheds 8 bases, leaving 18 bases between their ends. Concerning this clonotype: The antigen it recognizes is unknown. Per-base qualities were not stored, and no clone one base away is much larger.

Broader findings and caveats from the paper: Among the post-vaccine SARS-CoV-2-reactive clones in convalescent patients, a median around 90% showed up only after vaccination, which suggests vaccine-specific priming. In convalescent patients, nearly all vaccine-specific clones (304 of 307) were found to be mono-reactive for SARS-CoV-2 spike rather than cross-reactive with common cold coronaviruses. The number of convalescent patients in the study was relatively small, and the study did not examine early timepoints following natural infection. An increase in the median number of SARS-CoV-2-reactive clonotypes from approximately 20 after infection to 38 after vaccination was observed, but the change was not found to be significant.

Library creation used PCR. DNA from cultured CD4+ T cells underwent TCR sequencing with the Oncomine TCR Beta short-read assay at the Johns Hopkins FTIC core. Genomic DNA was extracted from the cultured CD4+ T cells with the QIAamp micro DNA kit. The Oncomine TCR Beta libraries from cultured CD4+ T cells were pooled using unique dual indexes and then sequenced on an Illumina iSeq 100. Per the source publication's procedure: Non-productive sequences were filtered out, and CDR3s that did not start with C, did not end with F or W, or were shorter than 7 amino acids were discarded. The MANAFEST web application was used to identify antigen-specific clonotypes by comparing peptide-stimulated wells against reference wells and other culture wells. An FDR below 0.05, an odds ratio above 5, and a productive frequency above 0.1% in at least two of three replicate wells were required for clones to be considered positive. Cross-reactive clonotypes were defined as significantly expanded in both SARS-CoV-2 spike wells and at least one common cold coronavirus spike condition. Similarity between CDR3 sequences was evaluated in R version 3.6.1 using Levenshtein distances (stringdist) and unrooted phylogenetic trees (ape). TCRdb cleaned the public reads at Q25 with fastp, built clones with MiXCR and kept in-frame beta chains. Entries are consolidated by CDR3 protein sequence, retaining the most common genes and DNA. The V and J calls, along with clone size, are taken from TCRdb and not from the paper's own processing. The sample table contains roughly 17,000 distinct CDR3 sequences; only one count was recorded for roughly 80% of them. Jointly, the top ten make up over 9% of the sample.

The sample's treatment or condition, from its label and the paper: roughly ten-day PBMC culture with coronavirus spike peptide pools or control peptides (ViraFEST assay). The ViraFEST assay, used in the study, expanded antigen-specific T cells with peptide pools and then identified the expanded clonotypes through TCR sequencing. Healthy vaccine recipients had no prior SARS-CoV-2 infection, confirmed by negative nucleocapsid antibody tests before and after vaccination. Each well held 2 million to 2.5 million PBMCs cultured with roughly 10 ug/ml peptide pools in IMDM containing 5% human AB serum and approximately 10 IU/ml IL-2. Half of the culture medium was replaced with fresh IL-2-containing medium on days 3 and 7. After 10 to 11 days of culture, CD4+ T cells were isolated by negative selection with the EasySep CD4+ T cell isolation kit. PBMCs were separated from whole blood using Ficoll-Paque Plus gradient centrifugation and then either used fresh or cryopreserved at -140C. Culture conditions were generally each tested in triplicate wells.

Here the sequenced sample was CD4+ T cells from blood, cultured in vitro, taken after SARS-CoV-2 vaccination. The chain was built from TRBV20-1 and TRBJ2-1; the D segment could be TRBD1, given 5 matching bases. The clonotype comes from a human donor who received a COVID-19 vaccine. The bases are TGCAGTGCTAGAGCACAGGCTCTGATTGCGGATGAGCAGTTCTTC. This translates into CSARAQALIADEQFF.